This paragraph reports one TCR beta chain. This clonotype was counted many times. The antigen it binds to is not known. The input lacks base qualities; no much larger clone sits a single base away. The sample belongs to a study of T-cell reconstitution after alpha-beta-depleted transplantation in children listed by TCRdb under 2016. As for the study more broadly: Using TCR repertoire profiling, the study followed T-cell immune reconstitution in a quantitative way in children after TCRalphabeta/CD19-depleted allogeneic hematopoietic cell transplantation.

The investigation overall reported the following: Apparently early alphabetaT-cell count recovery about two months after transplant reportedly relied on only several hundred rapidly expanded clones derived from non-depleted graft cells. In some patients, the high TCRbeta diversity seen at day 60 was put down to recipient T cells and intrathymic progenitors that had survived conditioning. Over subsequent months, a decline in hyperexpanded clone frequencies was noted, and after one year, T-cell counts and TCRbeta diversity were mostly ascribed to newly produced T cells.

The sample's treatment or condition, from its label and the paper: allogeneic hematopoietic cell transplantation with graft depleted of TCRalphabeta T cells and CD19 B cells. TCRalphabeta/CD19-depleted allogeneic hematopoietic cell grafts were given to the transplant recipients, all of whom were children. The CDR3, from cysteine to phenylalanine, totals 16 residues. Only CDR3 DNA remains: 48 bases, in frame from the first base. The germline V gene (reference sequence) sets CDR1 to SEHNR and CDR2 to FQNEAQ. V is shortened by 1 base, J by 4 bases, and the region joining them spans 16 bases. The library was built by means of PCR. TCRdb records Illumina HiSeq 2500 as the sequencer. Molecular barcoding was employed in the preparation of TCR libraries, with unique molecular identifiers being used to normalize TCRbeta repertoire quantification. Using fastp at Q25 and MiXCR, TCRdb reprocessed the public reads and kept productive beta chains. Rows matching on CDR3 protein sequence are summarized as one entry with the most common DNA and genes. The sample data list some 81,000 distinct CDR3 sequences, and roughly 14% of these were observed just once. The ten largest clonotypes hold about 30% of the sample.

The source material was PBMCs, mostly from graft donor cells, sampled 180 days after TCRalphabeta/CD19-depleted stem cell transplant. Recombination joined TRBV7-9 with TRBJ2-5; D gene: possibly TRBD2, on 6 matching bases. The sequence was obtained from a male patient aged 2-10 years who had a stem cell transplant for acute lymphoblastic leukemia, so the T cells may come from the graft donor. The sequenced DNA: TGTGCCAGCAGCTTAGGTGTCGGGGCAGCGGGAGAGACCCAGTACTTC. Its amino acids are CASSLGVGAAGETQYF.